This T cell receptor (beta chain) was identified during a study of blood T cell repertoires in COVID-19. Background on the study: From T cells, B-cell-depleted T cells, or PBMCs came the material, which was cDNA or gDNA.

Using immunoSEQ multiplex PCR, the repertoire was profiled, and TCRdb retains in-frame clones only, with some absent. The sample carries around 200,000 clones, around 89% recorded once. Germline-derived CDR1 and CDR2 are MNHEY and SVGEGT. This CDR3 spans 17 amino acids. The trim removed 5 bases at V and 0 bases at J, leaving 9 bases unmatched. Specimen: PBMCs or T cells enriched from blood (not recorded which). The clonotype originates from a woman between 18 and 29 years old who had recovered from COVID-19. J is TRBJ1-5 and V is TRBV6-2 or TRBV6-3; 8 bases are shared with TRBD1. CDR3 sequence reads: CASSHRDRKNSNQPQHF. The CDR3 nucleotides are TGTGCCAGCAGTCACCGGGACAGGAAAAATAGCAATCAGCCCCAGCATTTT.